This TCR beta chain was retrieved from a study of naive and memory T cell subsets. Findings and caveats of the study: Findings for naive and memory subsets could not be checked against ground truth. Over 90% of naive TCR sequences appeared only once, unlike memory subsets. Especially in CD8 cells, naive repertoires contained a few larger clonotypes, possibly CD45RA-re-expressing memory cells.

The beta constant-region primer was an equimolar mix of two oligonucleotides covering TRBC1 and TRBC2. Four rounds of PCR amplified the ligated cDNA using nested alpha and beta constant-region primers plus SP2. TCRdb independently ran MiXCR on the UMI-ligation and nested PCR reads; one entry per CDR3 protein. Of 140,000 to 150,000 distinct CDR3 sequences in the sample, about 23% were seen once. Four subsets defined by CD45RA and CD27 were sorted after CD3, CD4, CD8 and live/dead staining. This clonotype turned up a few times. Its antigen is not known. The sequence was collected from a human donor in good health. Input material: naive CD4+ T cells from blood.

CDR3 protein: CASSFPSGRAPGELFF. DNA for the CDR3: TGCGCCAGCAGCTTCCCGAGCGGGAGGGCCCCCGGGGAGCTGTTTTTT. The V call is TRBV5-1, the J call TRBJ2-2, with 10 bases lining up with TRBD2. The CDR3 totals 16 residues. Trimming took 2 bases from V and 6 from J; bases not matched to a gene: 7. CDR1 SGHRS and CDR2 YFSETQ come from the germline V gene.